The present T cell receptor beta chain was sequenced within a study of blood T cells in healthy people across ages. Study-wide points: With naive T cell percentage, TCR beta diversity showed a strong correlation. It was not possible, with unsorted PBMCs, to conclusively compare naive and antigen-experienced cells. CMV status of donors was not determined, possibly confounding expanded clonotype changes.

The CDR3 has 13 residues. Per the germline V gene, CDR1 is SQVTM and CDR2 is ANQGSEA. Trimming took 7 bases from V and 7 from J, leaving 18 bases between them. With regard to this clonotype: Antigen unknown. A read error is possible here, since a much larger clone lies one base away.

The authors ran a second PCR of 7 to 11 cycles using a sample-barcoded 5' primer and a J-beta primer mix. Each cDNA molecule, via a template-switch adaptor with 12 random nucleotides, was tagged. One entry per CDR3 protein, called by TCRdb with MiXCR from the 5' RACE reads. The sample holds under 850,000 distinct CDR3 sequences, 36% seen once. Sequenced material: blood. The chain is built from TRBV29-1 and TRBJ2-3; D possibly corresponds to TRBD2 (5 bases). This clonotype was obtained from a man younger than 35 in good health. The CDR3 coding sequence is TGCAGCGCATCCTTAACTAGGTCCAATACGCAGTATTTT. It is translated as CSASLTRSNTQYF.